These 5 T cell receptor beta chains share one sample of origin, sequenced in a study of blood T cell repertoires in COVID-19. Clones were read by immunoSEQ multiplex PCR, and TCRdb kept only the in-frame ones, dropping some. The profile covers 100,000 or so clones, with 70% to 90% appearing a single time and less than 3.5% taken by the ten largest. Sequencing was performed on peripheral blood. These receptors were obtained from a man aged 50 to 60 with active or convalescent COVID-19.

V usage is TRBV24-1 and J usage is TRBJ2-3, with a tentative D call TRBD2 (7 bases). Per the germline V gene, CDR1 is KGHDR and CDR2 is SFDVKD. The CDR3 runs 14 residues. V was clipped by 7 bases and J by 2 bases, with 12 bases between them. DNA for the CDR3: TGTGCCACCAGGCGGGGGCAAGACACAGATACGCAGTATTTT. Amino acids: CATRRGQDTDTQYF.

The J gene is TRBJ1-1, the V gene TRBV7-2; D call uncertain. The length of the CDR3 is 14 residues. V lost 5 bases and J lost 6, with 16 bases in between. The germline gives CDR1 SGHTA, CDR2 FQGNSA. Written as DNA, the CDR3 is TGTGCCAGCAGCCCATCGACCGGCGGCGCTGAAGCTTTCTTT. This gives the protein CASSPSTGGAEAFF.

The V gene is TRBV18, the J gene TRBJ2-1; maybe TRBD2 (7 bases). The CDR3 length is 14 residues. The ends were cut back, 3 bases at V and 6 bases at J, with 12 bases in the middle. CDR1 and CDR2 (germline): KGHSH, LQKENI. The CDR3 region is CASSPLGGPNEQFF. The CDR3 nucleotides read TGTGCCAGCTCACCTCTGGGGGGGCCCAATGAGCAGTTCTTC.

The chain is built from TRBV28 and TRBJ1-2; 8 nucleotides align to TRBD1. The germline gives CDR1 MDHEN, CDR2 SYDVKM. J gave up 7 bases and V 4 bases, and 5 bases lay outside the gene matches. CDR3 length: 13 amino acids. Here the CDR3 DNA reads TGTGCCAGCAGTTGGACAGGGAGCGGTGGCTACACCTTC. This codes for CASSWTGSGGYTF.

V gene TRBV19 combines with J gene TRBJ1-2, with 7 bases lining up with TRBD1. This CDR3 spans 15 amino acids. V was pared by 5 bases and J by 4 bases, with 10 bases of the junction left unmatched. Germline V gene lookup returns CDR1 LNHDA and CDR2 SQIVND (reference sequence). The CDR3 loop reads CASSVMAGGGYGYTF. CDR3 nucleotides: TGTGCCAGTAGTGTGATGGCAGGGGGAGGCTATGGCTACACCTTC.